Each of the 30 T cell receptor beta chains below was sequenced from the same sample in a study of identifying expanded T cells in peripheral blood. TCRdb's copy holds only in-frame clones and misses some; the assay was immunoSEQ multiplex PCR. The sample holds about 110,000 clones; about 89% are singletons and the top ten take roughly 17%. The sample consisted of blood. Receptors originate from a person aged 18-70 years in good health.

The V call is TRBV6-5, the J call TRBJ2-7, with 7 bases fitting TRBD2. Looked up from germline, CDR1 is MNHEY and CDR2 is SVGAGI. V shed 5 bases and J 7 bases; nucleotides not matched to a gene: 5. The CDR3 consists of 12 residues. The DNA of the CDR3 is TGTGCCAGCAGTGATTGGGGGGGAGAGCAGTACTTC. It is translated as CASSDWGGEQYF.

The V gene is TRBV28, the J gene TRBJ2-3, with D hard to call. Per the germline V gene, CDR1 is MDHEN and CDR2 is SYDVKM. The CDR3 consists of 12 residues. Trimming stripped 4 bases from V and 7 bases from J, with 9 bases between. For the CDR3, the DNA is TGTGCCAGCAGTTCACTCACTAATACGCAGTATTTT. It translates to CASSSLTNTQYF.

This clone appeared a single time. The rearrangement joins TRBV6-5 to TRBJ1-5; D is unresolved. Germline V lookup: CDR1 MNHEY, CDR2 SVGAGI. Trimming pared 6 bases from V and 1 base from J, leaving 10 bases between. The CDR3 totals 14 residues. CDR3 nucleotide sequence: TGTGCCAGCAGCGTATCGGGGAGCAATCAGCCCCAGCATTTT. The encoded protein is CASSVSGSNQPQHF.

This chain links TRBV7-9 with TRBJ2-1, with D possibly matching TRBD2 (6 bases). CDR1 SEHNR and CDR2 FQNEAQ come from the germline V gene (reference sequence). This CDR3 contains 16 residues. V lost 6 bases and J lost 7, with 22 bases in between. This chain's CDR3 is CASRLEGELAGNEQFF. CDR3 bases: TGTGCCAGCAGACTAGAAGGGGAGTTGGCGGGGAATGAGCAGTTCTTC.

This sequence joins TRBV28 and TRBJ1-5, with TRBD1 as a possible D gene (6 bases). The CDR3 has 14 residues. The V end lost 3 bases, the J end lost 6 bases, and 12 bases lay between the germline ends. Germline values: CDR1 MDHEN, CDR2 SYDVKM. CDR3: CASSFSGHSQPQHF. DNA of the CDR3: TGTGCCAGCAGTTTTTCGGGACACAGTCAGCCCCAGCATTTT.

The chain combines TRBV6-5 with TRBJ2-7; possible D gene TRBD2, 7 bases. The CDR3 runs 15 residues. Germline lookup yields CDR1 MNHEY and CDR2 SVGAGI. V lost 6 bases to trimming and J lost 0 bases, with 15 bases between them. Here the CDR3 reads CASRVLGGASYEQYF. CDR3 nucleotides: TGTGCCAGCAGAGTTCTGGGGGGGGCCTCCTACGAGCAGTACTTC.

The chain employs TRBV10-3 and TRBJ2-7, with 7 bases identical to TRBD1. In germline, CDR1 is ENHRY, CDR2 SYGVKD. With 5 bases clipped from V and 1 base from J, the junction kept 8 bases outside the gene matches. The CDR3 length is 15 residues. The CDR3 here is CAISLTPGQSYEQYF. For the CDR3, the DNA is TGTGCCATCAGTTTGACCCCGGGACAGTCCTACGAGCAGTACTTC.

With respect to this clone: A read error may produce the germline difference seen at one junction end. The rearrangement joins TRBV7-8 to TRBJ1-6, with TRBD1 as a possible D gene (5 bases). This CDR3 has 14 residues. Germline V gene lookup returns CDR1 SGHVS and CDR2 FQNEAQ. The CDR3 loop reads CASSLAGTFSPLHF. As DNA, the CDR3 is TGTGCCAGCAGCCTAGCGGGGACCTTCTCACCCCTCCACTTT.

The genes are TRBV5-4 and TRBJ2-3, with D possibly being TRBD2 (6 bases). Germline V gene lookup returns CDR1 SGHNT and CDR2 YYREEE (reference sequence). V lost 6 bases, J lost 2 bases, and 13 bases lay in between. CDR3 size: 14 residues. CDR3 DNA: TGTGCCAGCACCACGGAGGGGTCCACAGATACGCAGTATTTT. Protein product: CASTTEGSTDTQYF.

This chain connects TRBV11-2 to TRBJ1-5; D uncertain. The CDR3 is made up of 13 amino acids. The V gene's germline CDR1 is SGHAT and CDR2 FQNNGV. Trimming took off 4 bases at V and 12 bases at J, with 16 bases between the two ends. DNA for the CDR3: TGTGCCAGCAGCTCAGACTTAACCGGAAACCAGCATTTT. Protein sequence: CASSSDLTGNQHF.

The chain combines TRBV11-2 with TRBJ1-6; D might be TRBD1 (6 bases). CDR3 length: 15 residues. Trimming cost V 1 base and J 9 bases, with 13 bases left between them. The V gene's germline CDR1 is SGHAT and CDR2 FQNNGV. CDR3 amino acids: CASSLVVRGSSPLHF. The CDR3 DNA is TGTGCCAGCAGCTTAGTGGTTAGGGGGAGTTCACCCCTCCACTTT.

The chain carries TRBV7-8 and TRBJ1-2; D is unresolved. The V gene's germline CDR1 is SGHVS and CDR2 FQNEAQ. This CDR3 has 16 amino acids. The ends were cut back, 2 bases at V and 1 base at J, with 14 bases in the middle. CDR3 nucleotide sequence: TGTGCCAGCAGCTTAACCGCCGGGTCCATTAACTATGGCTACACCTTC. Translated, it gives CASSLTAGSINYGYTF. Drawing the rest from reference TRBV7-8 and TRBJ1-2, the complete variable domain is GAGVSQSPRYKVAKRGQDVALRCDPISGHVSLFWYQQALGQGPEFLTYFQNEAQLDKSGLPSDRFFAERPEGSVSTLKIQRTQQEDSAVYLCASSLTAGSINYGYTFGSGTRLTVV.

This clone turned up a few times. This chain uses TRBV2 with TRBJ1-2; D ambiguous. The CDR3 is made up of 13 amino acids. Trimming took off 7 bases at V and 4 bases at J, with 13 bases between the two ends. CDR1 and CDR2 (germline): SNHLY, FYNNEI. In nucleotides, the CDR3 is TGTGCCAGCACCCAGGACGGTGGCTATGGCTACACCTTC. This encodes CASTQDGGYGYTF.

V gene TRBV7-9 combines with J gene TRBJ2-7, with TRBD1 identical over 8 bases. The CDR3 has 19 residues. With V trimmed by 6 bases and J by 3 bases, 22 bases remained unmatched. Per the germline V gene, CDR1 is SEHNR and CDR2 is FQNEAQ (reference sequence). The CDR3 protein is CASSHDAWGRDRGVYEQYF. The DNA of the CDR3 is TGTGCCAGCAGTCATGACGCCTGGGGTCGAGACAGGGGTGTCTACGAGCAGTACTTC.

The rearrangement joins TRBV7-8 to TRBJ2-7, with 10 bases lining up with TRBD1. This CDR3 comprises 14 residues. V lost 5 bases, J lost 2 bases, and 3 bases stayed unmatched. Germline assignment: CDR1 SGHVS and CDR2 FQNEAQ. Written as DNA, the CDR3 is TGTGCCAGCAGCATCGGGACAGGGGCCTACGAGCAGTACTTC. This translates into CASSIGTGAYEQYF.

The chain has TRBV5-1 and TRBJ1-1, with D unresolved. The V gene's germline CDR1 is SGHRS and CDR2 YFSETQ. V lost 0 bases and J 6 bases, leaving 12 bases between the germline ends. The CDR3 is 14 residues long. The CDR3 reads CASSLAGVVAEAFF. DNA of the CDR3: TGCGCCAGCAGCTTGGCCGGGGTGGTCGCTGAAGCTTTCTTT.

This clone appeared once. The chain carries TRBV4-3 and TRBJ1-2; D uncertain. V was trimmed by 0 bases and J by 3 bases, leaving 14 bases between them. The length of the CDR3 is 16 residues. The germline CDR1 and CDR2 sequences are LGHNA and YSLEER. Here the CDR3 DNA reads TGCGCCAGCAGCCAAGATCCCACGACTGCGGACTATGGCTACACCTTC. It yields the protein CASSQDPTTADYGYTF.

The chain is built from TRBV5-4 and TRBJ2-2, with 9 positions matching TRBD2. This CDR3 spans 17 amino acids. Germline trimming cut 5 bases from V and 3 bases from J; bases unmatched to any gene: 11. CDR1 SGHNT and CDR2 YYREEE come from the germline V gene (reference sequence). CDR3: CASREAGGGLDTGELFF. DNA for the CDR3: TGTGCCAGCAGGGAAGCGGGGGGAGGCCTCGACACCGGGGAGCTGTTTTTT.

This rearrangement joins TRBV2 to TRBJ1-5, with TRBD1 matching over 8 bases. This CDR3 is built from 16 residues. In germline, CDR1 is SNHLY, CDR2 FYNNEI. Trimming cost V 8 bases and J 7 bases; bases outside gene matches: 16. This CDR3 reads CASAISGGVGSQPQHF. The CDR3 DNA is TGTGCCAGCGCGATTTCAGGGGGCGTAGGGTCACAGCCCCAGCATTTT. The full variable domain, with the rest looked up from reference TRBV2 and TRBJ1-5, is EPEVTQTPSHQVTQMGQEVILRCVPISNHLYFYWYRQILGQKVEFLVSFYNNEISEKSEIFDDQFSVERPDGSNFTLKIRSTKLEDSAMYFCASAISGGVGSQPQHFGDGTRLSIL.

To note about this clone: The junction differs from germline at one of its ends, possibly a read error. The same CDR3 is also encoded by other DNA sequences in this sample. The J gene is TRBJ1-5, the V gene TRBV15, with 7 bases matching TRBD1. Germline assignment: CDR1 LNHNV and CDR2 YYDKDF (reference sequence). This CDR3 has 15 residues. CDR3 coding DNA: TGTGCCACCAGCCGAGACAGGGCGAGAAATCAGCCCCAGCATTTT. Encoded protein: CATSRDRARNQPQHF. The full variable domain, its missing parts supplied by reference TRBV15 and TRBJ1-5, is DAMVIQNPRYQVTQFGKPVTLSCSQTLNHNVMYWYQQKSSQAPKLLFHYYDKDFNNEADTPDNFQSRRPNTSFCFLDIRSPGLGDTAMYLCATSRDRARNQPQHFGDGTRLSIL.

This clone was detected once. V is TRBV29-1 and J is TRBJ2-7, with TRBD1 identical over 7 bases. The V and J ends lost 4 bases and 1 base, in that order; junction bases with no gene match: 4. The CDR3 runs 13 residues. CDR1 SQVTM and CDR2 ANQGSEA come from the germline V gene. In DNA form, the CDR3 reads TGCAGCGTTGGTCGGGACAGATCCTACGAGCAGTACTTC. This gives the protein CSVGRDRSYEQYF.

The chain is built from TRBV5-4 and TRBJ2-1; 9 positions match TRBD1. The germline CDR1 and CDR2 sequences are SGHNT and YYREEE (reference sequence). V was clipped by 7 bases and J by 5 bases; unmatched bases: 10. The CDR3 extends over 15 amino acids. DNA for the CDR3: TGTGCCAGCGGTGGACAGGGGCCCTACGACAATGAGCAGTTCTTC. Translation gives CASGGQGPYDNEQFF.

This clone was detected a few times. This rearrangement joins TRBV10-3 to TRBJ1-2; D gene unclear. V lost 10 bases and J 3 bases, leaving 12 bases between the germline ends. Germline V CDR1 and CDR2: ENHRY, SYGVKD. This CDR3 has 12 residues. The CDR3 here is CARPIPDYGYTF. CDR3 coding DNA: TGTGCCAGGCCCATTCCAGACTATGGCTACACCTTC.

The V call is TRBV19, the J call TRBJ1-1; TRBD1 matches 7 bases. Germline V gene data show CDR1 as LNHDA and CDR2 as SQIVND (reference sequence). The CDR3 extends over 14 amino acids. J lost 3 bases, V lost 6 bases, and 7 bases had no gene match. As DNA, the CDR3 is TGTGCCAGTAGACGGGGCAGGGGGGACACTGAAGCTTTCTTT. It translates to CASRRGRGDTEAFF.

This clone is a singleton in its sample. This chain joins TRBV7-9 and TRBJ2-3; the D gene is possibly TRBD1 (5 bases). This CDR3 region has 15 residues. Trimming left V 5 bases short and J 2 bases short, with 14 bases between. CDR1 SEHNR and CDR2 FQNEAQ come from the germline V gene (reference sequence). The CDR3 protein is CASSIIQGPTDTQYF. The CDR3 DNA is TGTGCCAGCAGCATAATCCAGGGCCCCACAGATACGCAGTATTTT.

This chain joins TRBV5-4 and TRBJ2-3, with TRBD2 identical over 8 bases. V dropped 6 bases and J dropped 6; count of bases not matched to a gene: 18. The CDR3 has 17 amino acids. Germline V gives CDR1 SGHNT, CDR2 YYREEE (reference sequence). DNA of the CDR3: TGTGCCAGCACGGGATCCAGGGCGCGGGGCGGGGGGGATACGCAGTATTTT. As protein: CASTGSRARGGGDTQYF.

This chain joins TRBV14 and TRBJ2-2, with D unclear. The CDR3 length is 14 residues. V lost 6 bases and J 5 bases, leaving 13 bases between the germline ends. Germline values: CDR1 SGHDN, CDR2 FVKESK. The chain's CDR3 is CASSPLERTGELFF. The CDR3 DNA follows: TGTGCCAGCAGTCCACTCGAGAGAACCGGGGAGCTGTTTTTT.

This chain connects TRBV5-6 to TRBJ2-2, with 11 bases identical to TRBD2. J was trimmed by 9 bases and V by 0 bases; bases with no gene match: 7. Germline assignment: CDR1 SGHDT and CDR2 YYEEEE. This CDR3 contains 16 residues. The CDR3: CASSLEVAGGPWELFF. For the CDR3, the DNA is TGTGCCAGCAGCTTGGAGGTAGCGGGGGGGCCATGGGAGCTGTTTTTT.

The chain links TRBV5-6 to TRBJ2-1; the D gene is possibly TRBD1 (5 bases). Germline V gene lookup returns CDR1 SGHDT and CDR2 YYEEEE. Trimming cost V 4 bases and J 6 bases, with 11 bases left between them. CDR3 length equals 13 residues. The CDR3 nucleotides are TGTGCCAGCAGCATAGGGGCAGTCAATGAGCAGTTCTTC. Its translation: CASSIGAVNEQFF.

The chain has TRBV7-9 and TRBJ1-4, with TRBD1 identical over 7 bases. The CDR3 consists of 15 residues. With V trimmed by 4 bases and J by 5 bases, 7 bases remained unmatched. Looked up from germline, CDR1 is SEHNR and CDR2 is FQNEAQ (reference sequence). The chain's CDR3 is CASSWGGTENEKLFF. CDR3 bases: TGTGCCAGCAGCTGGGGGGGGACAGAGAATGAAAAACTGTTTTTT.